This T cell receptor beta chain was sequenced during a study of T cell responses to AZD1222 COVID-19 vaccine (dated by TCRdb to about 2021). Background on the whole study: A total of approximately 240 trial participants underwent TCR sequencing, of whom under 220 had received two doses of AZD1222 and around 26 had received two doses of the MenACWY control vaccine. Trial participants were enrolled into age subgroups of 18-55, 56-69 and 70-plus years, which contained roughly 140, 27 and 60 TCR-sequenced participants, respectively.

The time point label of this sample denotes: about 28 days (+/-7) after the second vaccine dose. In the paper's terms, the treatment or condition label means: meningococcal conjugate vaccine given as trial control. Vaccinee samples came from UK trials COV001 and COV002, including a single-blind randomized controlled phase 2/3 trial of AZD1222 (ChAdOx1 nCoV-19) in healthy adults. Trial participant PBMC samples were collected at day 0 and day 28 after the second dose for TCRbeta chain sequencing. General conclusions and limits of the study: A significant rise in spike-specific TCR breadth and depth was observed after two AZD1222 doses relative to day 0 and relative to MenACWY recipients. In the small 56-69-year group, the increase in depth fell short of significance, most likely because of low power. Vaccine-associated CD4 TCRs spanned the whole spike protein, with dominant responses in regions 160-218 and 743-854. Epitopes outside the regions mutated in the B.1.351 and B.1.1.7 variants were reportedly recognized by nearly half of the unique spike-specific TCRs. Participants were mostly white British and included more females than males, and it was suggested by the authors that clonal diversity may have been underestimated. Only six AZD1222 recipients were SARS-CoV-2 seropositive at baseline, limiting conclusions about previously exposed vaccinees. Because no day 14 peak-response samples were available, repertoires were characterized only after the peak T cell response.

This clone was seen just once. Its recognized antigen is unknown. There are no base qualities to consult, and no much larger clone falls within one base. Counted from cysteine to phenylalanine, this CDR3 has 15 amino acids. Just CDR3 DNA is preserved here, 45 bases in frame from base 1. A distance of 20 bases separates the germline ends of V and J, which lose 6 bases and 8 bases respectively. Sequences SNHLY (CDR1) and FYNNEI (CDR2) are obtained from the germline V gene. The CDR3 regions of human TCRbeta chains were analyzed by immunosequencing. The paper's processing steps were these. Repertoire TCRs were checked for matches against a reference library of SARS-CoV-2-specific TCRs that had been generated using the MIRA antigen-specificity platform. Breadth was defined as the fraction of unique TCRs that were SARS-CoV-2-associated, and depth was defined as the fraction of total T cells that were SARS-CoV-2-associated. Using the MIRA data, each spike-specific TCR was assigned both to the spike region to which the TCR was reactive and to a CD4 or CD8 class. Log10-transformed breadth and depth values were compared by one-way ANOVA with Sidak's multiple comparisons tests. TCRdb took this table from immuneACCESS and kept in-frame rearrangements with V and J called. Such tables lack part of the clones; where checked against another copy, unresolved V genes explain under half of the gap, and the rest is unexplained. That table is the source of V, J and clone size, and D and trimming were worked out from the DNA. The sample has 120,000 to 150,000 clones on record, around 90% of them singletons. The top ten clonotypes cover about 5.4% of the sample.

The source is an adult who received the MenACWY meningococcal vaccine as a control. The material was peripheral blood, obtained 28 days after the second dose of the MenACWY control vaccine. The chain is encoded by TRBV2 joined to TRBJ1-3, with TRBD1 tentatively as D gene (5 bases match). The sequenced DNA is TGTGCCAGCAGCGGAGGACAACCCCAAGCAGACACCATATATTTT. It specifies CASSGGQPQADTIYF.